This record concerns one TCR beta chain sequence. Its antigen is currently not known. Per-nucleotide qualities are absent, and no much larger clonotype sits a single base away. The CDR3 covers 16 residues, taking in both the cysteine and the phenylalanine. Of the read, only the CDR3 DNA is kept; its 48 bases are in frame from base 1. Trimmed from V: 2 bases; trimmed from J: 4 bases; junction bases lacking a gene match: 8. CDR1 SGHRS and CDR2 YFSETQ are derived from the germline V gene. The library was built by means of the immunoSEQ multiplex PCR assay. For the multiplex PCR, a mixture combining 60 forward primers for TCR Vbeta segments and 13 reverse primers for TCR Jbeta segments was used. Amplification of the CDR3 region of rearranged TCR beta genes was performed with a multiplex PCR assay on genomic DNA. Amplified TCR beta libraries were sequenced as 87-base-pair reads on the Illumina HiSeq System. As for the original processing: A later analysis counted tens of millions of unique TCR beta chains across the 700 or so repertoires, and roughly 11 million of these chains were shared by at least two donors. Raw reads were error-corrected and collapsed into unique sequences with a nearest-neighbor algorithm that merged closely related sequences to remove PCR and sequencing errors. To assign V, D and J gene segments, CDR3 sequences were aligned to IMGT reference sequences. For a sequence to be retained, a match of at least six nucleotides to both a V gene segment and a J gene segment was required. A rearrangement counted as productive if the CDR3 had no stop codons and remained in frame with V and J, and every other rearrangement counted as non-productive. CDR3 was defined by IMGT convention, running from the second conserved V-encoded cysteine to the conserved J-encoded phenylalanine. The earlier analysis of more than 450 of the donors excluded sequences that lacked an unambiguous match to a single V gene segment. An earlier analysis of a few hundred of the donors called V segments functional above 56.7% productive rearrangements and segregating when the between-donor standard deviation exceeded 5%. A statistical classification framework was developed to diagnose cytomegalovirus status using the catalog of TCR beta chain sequences. In a later analysis, TCR nucleotide sequences were compared against IMGT/GENE-DB human TR gene sequences so that V and J genes could be assigned. Using the TCRdist pipeline, a later analysis assigned CDR3 sequences along with most-parsimonious VDJ recombination scenarios. In a later analysis, every TCR beta chain was defined by the combination of its CDR3 amino acid sequence and its V-gene family, and reads without a unique V-gene family were dropped. To address suspected cross-contamination and a sequencing artifact, a later analysis removed some 620 highly shared, low-generation-probability nucleotide sequences. A later analysis calculated a clonal expansion index for each public chain from normalized within-repertoire ranks of inferred template counts. Generation probabilities in a later analysis came from a VDJ recombination model fitted to out-of-frame rearrangements, and those results were checked against IGoR. In a later analysis, hypergeometric tests were used to score TCR-TCR, TCR-HLA and TCR-CMV co-occurrence, with a repertoire-size bias correction applied to TCR pairs. False discovery rates were estimated in a later analysis by permuting HLA or CMV assignments 20 times. In a later analysis, co-occurring TCRs were grouped using DBSCAN, with TCRdist sequence similarity added in when clustering inside HLA-allele-positive subsets. For co-occurrence clustering, repertoires with fewer than 30,000 or more than 120,000 public chains were excluded, along with 5 or 6 repertoires with anomalous nucleotide sharing. This is the immuneACCESS table as TCRdb keeps it, with only in-frame sequences that have V and J called. A part of the clones is gone; compared with another copy, unresolved V genes explain less than half, and the rest is unexplained. V, J and clone size derive from that table, while D and trimming were established from the DNA sequence. The sample table records over 30,000 clones; roughly 82% of these occur just once. 3.6% of the sample goes to the ten largest clones.

These data originate in a study of cytomegalovirus exposure and HLA in healthy donors (dated by TCRdb to 2016 to 2017). Study-wide context: According to an earlier analysis of several hundred of the donors, about 179 million T cells yielded 90 million to 130 million unique TCR beta sequences and less than 300 Gb of sequence data. Around 320 gigabases of sequencing data and approximately 85 million unique TCR sequences were included in an early release covering roughly 600 HLA-typed donors. The genetic ancestry cluster associated with self-reported Caucasian donors included over 65% of the roughly 400 genotyped donors. The study aimed to test whether cataloging public T cell receptors could reveal signatures of past pathogen exposure. Using immunosequencing, the study profiled T cell repertoires from some 670 subjects and related those repertoires to cytomegalovirus serostatus. Along with the approximately 620-subject first cohort, a separate validation cohort of some 130 different subjects was used. High-throughput TCR immunosequencing, statistical association of individual TCRs with disease status, and machine learning were combined to predict cytomegalovirus infection status. To study patterns of TCR occurrence, a later analysis re-analyzed previously published TCR beta repertoires from under 750 donors and added high-resolution HLA genotyping. In the later analysis, no new phenotypic data were used to find candidate immune exposures; instead, reliance was placed on TCR beta sequences and their occurrence across donors. An earlier analysis of approximately 500 of the donors applied high-throughput TCR beta sequencing to assess whether each TCR beta V gene segment acted as functional or pseudogenic. Donor age, sex, ethnicity and CMV serostatus were compiled alongside the repertoire data. In a later genetic analysis, genome-wide SNP genotypes for about three fifths of the 666 donors were used, and that subset was treated as a discovery cohort. All discovery cohort repertoires had been generated on a single sequencing platform. HLA typing included class I and class II loci at four-digit resolution. The number of typed donors differed by locus: about 620-640 for A, B, C, DRB1 and DQB1; 522 for DQA1; 600 to 610 for DPA1; and about 450 for DPB1. Roughly five DR-DQ haplotypes were handled as single units for association and clustering, since linkage in the cohort was strong. On average, roughly 240,000 unique TCR beta nucleotide sequences were sequenced per donor among more than 350 genotyped donors of the cohort, with around 19% of those sequences being non-productive. Overall results and qualifications from the work: A cluster of highly shared sequence variants was judged likely to represent a technical artifact of the sequencing pipeline. Roughly uniform sequencing depth across donors was assumed in presence/absence analyses, although this assumption may not hold. V-gene and J-gene trimming of TCR beta chains was associated with a missense DCLRE1C variant in a later genetic analysis, and the association was replicated in an independent cohort. In a later analysis, TCR association rates were found to vary across HLA loci, with the most associated TCRs seen for DRB1 alleles and the fewest for HLA-C alleles. Strong co-occurrence of HLA alleles, especially DR and DQ, made assigning TCR associations to individual alleles difficult. While some public TCRs were present in many individuals, most TCR sequences turned up only very rarely across donors. Immune exposure information for the cohort was limited to CMV serostatus. In an earlier analysis of around 600 of the donors, most TCR beta V segments appeared in productive rearrangements about 87% or about 30% of the time, broadly matching IMGT annotations. A further reported finding was that TCR beta sequences accurately predicted the HLA-A and HLA-B alleles for most subjects in the first cohort. This cohort had only TCR beta chains sequenced, and the lack of alpha or paired-chain data limited which features could be detected. The authors suggested that the approach could potentially be extended to other disease states and immunological phenotypes. Because counts were too low, seventeen rarely observed V segments, including chromosome 9 orphons, were excluded from the earlier analysis of several hundred of the donors. According to a later analysis, most CMV-associated TCR beta chains appeared to be HLA-restricted, and the HLA associations seemed to be driven largely by CMV exposure. Several of the top co-occurrence clusters appeared to be linked to parvovirus B19, influenza, CMV and Epstein-Barr virus, according to a later analysis. Correlated functional status among segregating V segments might be attributable to linkage disequilibrium, but an unknown experimental factor could not be ruled out. A total of fewer than 200 TCR beta chains were listed by the study as associated with cytomegalovirus. In a later analysis, HLA-associated TCR beta chains were found to be more clonally expanded and to have lower generation probabilities than equally common non-associated chains. Some IMGT-functional V segments, including TRBV6-2 and TRBV6-3, could not be distinguished by the 87-base-pair reads and were therefore excluded. At a false discovery rate of 0.05, a later analysis linked about 16,000 TCR beta sequences to specific HLA alleles. Because HLA typing was unavailable for some donors at each locus, only the typed subset was used in association tests. A later genetic analysis reported fewer N-insertions in productive TCRs among donors in an Asian-associated ancestry cluster than the roughly 720-donor mean. A few of the identified cytomegalovirus-associated TCR beta chains were confirmed in vitro to be specific for cytomegalovirus antigens. The classifier was reported to diagnose cytomegalovirus status with high specificity and sensitivity in both the original cohort and the validation cohort.

The cohort was made up of under 800 healthy bone marrow donors. At the time of sampling, all cohort members were nominally healthy, though unrecorded immune exposures were likely present. The donor was CMV seronegative and was included in the group of hundreds of seronegative cohort members. Every donor gave a peripheral blood sample, and the peripheral blood mononuclear cells from that sample were used for TCR beta sequencing. The Qiagen DNeasy Blood Extraction Kit was used to extract genomic DNA from the blood cell samples. Recombination linked TRBV5-1 to TRBJ2-3, with 9 middle bases fitting TRBD1. The sequenced sample consisted of PBMCs. This receptor was obtained from a young woman in good health and CMV-seronegative. The CDR3 region has the sequence CASSFPPGQGADTQYF. Read as DNA, the sequence is TGCGCCAGCAGCTTTCCTCCGGGACAGGGTGCAGATACGCAGTATTTT.